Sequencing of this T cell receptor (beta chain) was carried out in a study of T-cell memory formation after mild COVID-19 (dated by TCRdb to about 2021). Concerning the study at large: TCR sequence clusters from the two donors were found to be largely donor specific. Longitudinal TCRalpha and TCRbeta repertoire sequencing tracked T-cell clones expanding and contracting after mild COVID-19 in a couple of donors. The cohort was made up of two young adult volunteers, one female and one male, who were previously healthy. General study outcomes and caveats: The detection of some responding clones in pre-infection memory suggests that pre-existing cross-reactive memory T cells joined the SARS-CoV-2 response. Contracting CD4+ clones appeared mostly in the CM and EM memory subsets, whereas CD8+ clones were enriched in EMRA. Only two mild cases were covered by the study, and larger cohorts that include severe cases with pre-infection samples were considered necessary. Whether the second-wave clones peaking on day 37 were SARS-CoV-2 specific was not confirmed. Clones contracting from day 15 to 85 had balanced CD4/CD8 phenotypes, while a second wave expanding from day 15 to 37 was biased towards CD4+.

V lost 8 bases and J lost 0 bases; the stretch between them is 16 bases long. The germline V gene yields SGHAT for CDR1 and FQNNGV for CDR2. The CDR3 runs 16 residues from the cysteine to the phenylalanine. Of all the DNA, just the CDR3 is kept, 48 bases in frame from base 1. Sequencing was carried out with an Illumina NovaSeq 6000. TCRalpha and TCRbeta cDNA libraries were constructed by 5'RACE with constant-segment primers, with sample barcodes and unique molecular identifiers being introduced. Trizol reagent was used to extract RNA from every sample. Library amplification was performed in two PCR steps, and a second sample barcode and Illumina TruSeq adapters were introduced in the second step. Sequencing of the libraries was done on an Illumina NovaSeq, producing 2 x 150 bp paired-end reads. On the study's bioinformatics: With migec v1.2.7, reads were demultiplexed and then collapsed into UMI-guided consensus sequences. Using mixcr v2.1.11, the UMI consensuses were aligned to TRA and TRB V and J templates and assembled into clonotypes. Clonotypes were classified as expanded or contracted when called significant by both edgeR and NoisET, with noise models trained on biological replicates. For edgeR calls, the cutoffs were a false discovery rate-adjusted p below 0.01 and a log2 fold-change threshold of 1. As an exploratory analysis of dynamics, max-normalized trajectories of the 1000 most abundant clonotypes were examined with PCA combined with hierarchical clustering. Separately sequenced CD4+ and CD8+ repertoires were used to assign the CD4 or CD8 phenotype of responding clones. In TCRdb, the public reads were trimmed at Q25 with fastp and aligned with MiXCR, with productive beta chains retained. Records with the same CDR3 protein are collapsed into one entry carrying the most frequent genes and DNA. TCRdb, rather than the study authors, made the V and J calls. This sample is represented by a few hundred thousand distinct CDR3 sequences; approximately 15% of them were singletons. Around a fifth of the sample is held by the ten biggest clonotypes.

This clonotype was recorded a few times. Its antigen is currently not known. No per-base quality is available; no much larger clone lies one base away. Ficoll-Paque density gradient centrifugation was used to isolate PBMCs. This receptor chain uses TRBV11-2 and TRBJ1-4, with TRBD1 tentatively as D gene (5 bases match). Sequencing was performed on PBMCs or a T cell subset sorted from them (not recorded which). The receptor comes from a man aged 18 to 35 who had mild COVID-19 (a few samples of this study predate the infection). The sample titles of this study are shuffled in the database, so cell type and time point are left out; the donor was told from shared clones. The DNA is TGTGCCAGCCGTCCTGGGAGGGGAACAACTAATGAAAAACTGTTTTTT. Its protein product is CASRPGRGTTNEKLFF.